Shown below are 27 T cell receptor beta chains from a single sample sequenced in a study of blood T cells in healthy people across ages. Primed by a sample-barcoded 5' primer and a J-beta primer mix, a second PCR proceeded for about 6 to 12 cycles. TCRdb fed the 5' RACE reads into MiXCR, producing one record per CDR3 protein. The table shows 1.5 million or so distinct CDR3 sequences, with roughly 43% occurring only once. The source material was blood. These receptors came from a woman in her late teens or twenties in good health.

This clonotype turned up a few times. J is TRBJ1-1 and V is TRBV25-1; D gene unclear. This CDR3 comprises 14 residues. V dropped 4 bases and J dropped 1 base, with 10 bases sitting between them. The V gene's germline CDR1 is MGHDK and CDR2 SYGVNS. The DNA of the CDR3 is TGTGCCAGCAGTGGGCGCCTTCAGAACACTGAAGCTTTCTTT. Translating it yields CASSGRLQNTEAFF.

This clonotype has just a few counts. As DNA, the CDR3 is TGTGCCAGCAGCTTGGGACAGCCCGGATCCTACGAGCAGTACTTC. This gives the protein CASSLGQPGSYEQYF. The chain links TRBV3-1 to TRBJ2-7; 7 bases match TRBD1. The CDR3 loop spans 15 amino acids. V was pared by 5 bases and J by 1 base, with 8 bases of the junction left unmatched. Per the germline V gene, CDR1 is LGHDT and CDR2 is YNNKEL (reference sequence).

The chain has TRBV12-3 or TRBV12-4 and TRBJ1-2; D uncertain. The CDR3 contains 11 residues. The V end lost 6 bases, the J end lost 8 bases, and 10 bases lay between the germline ends. The DNA for the CDR3 is TGTGCCAGCAGCCGGAGTTTCGGCTACACCTTC. Protein product: CASSRSFGYTF.

The chain combines TRBV19 with TRBJ2-5, with 8 bases lining up with TRBD1. CDR1 and CDR2 from the germline V gene are LNHDA and SQIVND (reference sequence). CDR3 length: 15 residues. The junction had 6 bases not matched to a gene; V was cut back by 5 bases and J by 1 base. The chain's CDR3 is CASSDSDRGQETQYF. Written as DNA, the CDR3 is TGTGCCAGTAGTGACAGCGACAGGGGCCAAGAGACCCAGTACTTC. The whole variable domain, remainder taken from reference TRBV19 and TRBJ2-5, is DGGITQSPKYLFRKEGQNVTLSCEQNLNHDAMYWYRQDPGQGLRLIYYSQIVNDFQKGDIAEGYSVSREKKESFPLTVTSAQKNPTAFYLCASSDSDRGQETQYFGPGTRLLVL.

This clonotype was seen only a few times. The J gene is TRBJ1-5, the V gene TRBV2, with 7 bases aligning to TRBD1. The V and J ends lost 0 bases and 6 bases, in that order; junction bases with no gene match: 5. The CDR3 runs to 15 residues. Germline CDR1 reads SNHLY; CDR2 reads FYNNEI. The CDR3 DNA reads as TGTGCCAGCAGTGAAGCGCAAGGGGGCGGTCAGCCCCAGCATTTT. This gives the protein CASSEAQGGGQPQHF.

This clonotype was observed at least ten times. The rearrangement links TRBV18 to TRBJ1-2, with D hard to call. Germline V gene sequence: CDR1 KGHSH, CDR2 LQKENI. The V end was cut by 8 bases, the J end by 2 bases, with 12 bases between. The CDR3 covers 13 residues. The CDR3 nucleotides are TGTGCCAGCAGCCCCGAACAGAACTATGGCTACACCTTC. Encoded protein: CASSPEQNYGYTF.

This clonotype turned up a few times. The chain combines TRBV29-1 with TRBJ2-7; 7 bases agree with TRBD1. Germline V CDR1 and CDR2: SQVTM, ANQGSEA. The CDR3 length is 15 residues. The junction had 11 bases not matched to a gene; V was cut back by 5 bases and J by 1 base. Written as DNA, the CDR3 is TGCAGCGTTTCCCCTACAGGGGTGGTATCCTACGAGCAGTACTTC. Residues: CSVSPTGVVSYEQYF.

Only a few counts were recorded for this clonotype. This chain joins TRBV24-1 and TRBJ2-1; 7 positions agree with TRBD2. The germline V gene encodes CDR1 KGHDR and CDR2 SFDVKD. J was trimmed by 1 base and V by 3 bases; bases with no gene match: 2. The length of the CDR3 is 15 residues. In DNA form, the CDR3 reads TGTGCCACCAGTGATAGCGGGACGTCCTACAATGAGCAGTTCTTC. This codes for CATSDSGTSYNEQFF.

J is TRBJ1-2 and V is TRBV6-5; 8 bases agree with TRBD1. The trim removed 5 bases at V and 5 bases at J, leaving 7 bases unmatched. The germline V gene encodes CDR1 MNHEY and CDR2 SVGAGI. The CDR3 runs 14 residues. The CDR3 here is CASSLDRGVYGYTF. CDR3 bases: TGTGCCAGCAGTCTTGACAGGGGAGTTTATGGCTACACCTTC.

This clonotype was found a few times. The chain has TRBV5-1 and TRBJ1-1, with unresolved D. The CDR3 contains 15 residues. In germline, CDR1 is SGHRS, CDR2 YFSETQ. Trimming shortened V by 4 bases and J by 3 bases, and 16 bases separated the two germline ends. CDR3 bases: TGCGCCAGCAGCATTACCGAAACCGGGGACACTGAAGCTTTCTTT. Translated, it gives CASSITETGDTEAFF.

This chain connects TRBV10-3 to TRBJ2-3; D is tentatively TRBD1 or TRBD2 (5 bases each). CDR1 and CDR2 from the germline V gene are ENHRY and SYGVKD. The CDR3 consists of 17 residues. V lost 2 bases to trimming and J lost 0 bases, with 15 bases between them. CDR3 residues: CAISEPEGRPSTDTQYF. The CDR3 DNA follows: TGTGCCATCAGTGAGCCCGAGGGACGTCCTAGCACAGATACGCAGTATTTT.

The CDR3 loop reads CASSLELGQIYGYTF. DNA for the CDR3: TGTGCCAGCAGCTTAGAACTGGGACAGATCTATGGCTACACCTTC. The genes are TRBV7-8 and TRBJ1-2, with 7 bases identical to TRBD1. The ends lost 1 base at V and 4 bases at J; junction bases unmatched: 6. Per germline, CDR1 SGHVS and CDR2 FQNEAQ. The CDR3 is made up of 15 amino acids.

This clonotype was observed a handful of times. V and J are TRBV29-1 and TRBJ2-7; 8 bases fit TRBD1. CDR1 and CDR2 from the germline V gene are SQVTM and ANQGSEA. Germline trimming cut 0 bases from V and 5 bases from J; bases unmatched to any gene: 3. The CDR3 runs to 13 residues. This CDR3 is CSVEDRTGNEQYF. CDR3 in DNA: TGCAGCGTTGAAGATCGGACAGGGAACGAGCAGTACTTC.

The V and J genes are TRBV28 and TRBJ2-7, with TRBD1 matching over 9 bases. Unmatched junction bases numbered 6, after V lost 8 bases and J lost 7 bases. The CDR3 is made up of 12 amino acids. Germline V CDR1 and CDR2: MDHEN, SYDVKM. CDR3 DNA: TGTGCCAGCGGGGACAGGGTCGGGGAGCAGTACTTC. This gives the protein CASGDRVGEQYF.

The gene calls are TRBV10-3 and TRBJ2-3; D may be TRBD1 (5 bases). This CDR3 has 15 residues. The germline CDR1 and CDR2 sequences are ENHRY and SYGVKD. Deletions cut 4 bases from V and 1 base from J, with 12 bases between. The CDR3 reads CAISAHMTGTDTQYF. The CDR3 DNA follows: TGTGCCATCAGTGCCCATATGACAGGCACAGATACGCAGTATTTT.

The chain couples TRBV24-1 to TRBJ2-1; D remains unclear. The length of the CDR3 is 13 residues. The V gene's germline CDR1 is KGHDR and CDR2 SFDVKD. V was trimmed by 1 base and J by 5 bases, leaving 5 bases between them. The CDR3 here is CATSDFGHNEQFF. As DNA, the CDR3 is TGTGCCACCAGTGATTTTGGGCACAATGAGCAGTTCTTC.

In its sample, this clonotype was seen a few times. Its ends do not fully match the called genes, so a read error is possible. The rearrangement links TRBV6-2 or TRBV6-3 to TRBJ2-1; 14 nucleotides match TRBD2. The CDR3 contains 14 residues. Germline CDR1 and CDR2: MNHEY and SVGEGT. CDR3: CASSGTSGSYEQFF. Here the CDR3 DNA reads TGCGCCAGCAGCGGGACTAGCGGGAGTTATGAGCAGTTCTTC.

A few counts support this clonotype. This chain connects TRBV6-6 to TRBJ2-7; D is unresolved. Looked up from germline, CDR1 is MNHNY and CDR2 is SVGAGI (reference sequence). The CDR3 is 13 residues long. V was pared by 4 bases and J by 3 bases, with 10 bases between. The CDR3 DNA is TGTGCCAGCAGTTCCCCCGACAACTACGAGCAGTACTTC. Translation gives CASSSPDNYEQYF.

The V call is TRBV20-1, the J call TRBJ1-2, with no clear D. The V end was cut by 1 base, the J end by 4 bases, with 16 bases between. In germline, CDR1 is DFQATT, CDR2 SNEGSKA (reference sequence). CDR3 length: 15 residues. In DNA, the CDR3 is TGCAGTGCTAGAGTTGTTTTAGGGATCAGCTATGGCTACACCTTC. Protein: CSARVVLGISYGYTF.

This clonotype was observed a handful of times. CDR3 in DNA: TGTGCCAGCAGCCGCGACAGGGCTGAAGCTTTCTTT. Its protein product is CASSRDRAEAFF. The chain links TRBV5-5 to TRBJ1-1, with 7 nucleotides matching TRBD1. Per germline, CDR1 SGHKS and CDR2 YYEKEE (reference sequence). J lost 6 bases, V lost 4 bases, and 3 bases had no gene match. The CDR3 contains 12 residues.

This rearrangement joins TRBV4-1 to TRBJ2-1; the D is unclear. The V end was cut by 3 bases, the J end by 8 bases, with 11 bases between. The CDR3 loop spans 13 amino acids. The V gene's germline CDR1 is MGHRA and CDR2 YSYEKL. CDR3 bases: TGCGCCAGCAGCCATTCCTTGGTGGATGAGCAGTTCTTC. This translates into CASSHSLVDEQFF.

This clonotype has only a few counts. J is TRBJ1-2 and V is TRBV28; D is unresolved. The germline V gene has CDR1 MDHEN and CDR2 SYDVKM. The length of the CDR3 is 13 residues. Trimming left V 2 bases short and J 8 bases short, with 12 bases between. This CDR3 is CASSLILIEGYTF. The CDR3 region has the DNA TGTGCCAGCAGTTTAATCTTGATTGAGGGCTACACCTTC.

V and J are TRBV5-1 and TRBJ2-3; no clear D gene. Germline values: CDR1 SGHRS, CDR2 YFSETQ. The V and J ends lost 0 bases and 2 bases respectively, with 10 bases between them. The CDR3 is 15 amino acids. DNA for the CDR3: TGCGCCAGCAGCTTGGATCAGACCACCACAGATACGCAGTATTTT. Its protein product is CASSLDQTTTDTQYF. Full variable domain (missing parts from reference TRBV5-1 and TRBJ2-3): KAGVTQTPRYLIKTRGQQVTLSCSPISGHRSVSWYQQTPGQGLQFLFEYFSETQRNKGNFPGRFSGRQFSNSRSEMNVSTLELGDSALYLCASSLDQTTTDTQYFGPGTRLTVL.

The chain uses TRBV4-1 and TRBJ1-1; 7 nucleotides align to TRBD1. The CDR3 runs 15 residues. The V and J ends lost 4 bases and 1 base, in that order; junction bases with no gene match: 6. The germline V gene encodes CDR1 MGHRA and CDR2 YSYEKL. The CDR3 loop is CASSRPGQQNTEAFF. The CDR3 DNA sequence: TGCGCCAGCAGCCGGCCGGGACAGCAGAACACTGAAGCTTTCTTT.

This clonotype has at least ten counts. CDR3 sequence (DNA): TGTGCCAGCAGTTTCCAGACAGGTAGCGGCTACACCTTC. Protein: CASSFQTGSGYTF. The V call is TRBV12-3 or TRBV12-4, the J call TRBJ1-2, with D maybe TRBD1 (6 bases). The CDR3 extends over 13 amino acids. Trimming took 3 bases from V and 8 from J, leaving 13 bases between them.

In its sample, this clonotype was seen a few times. The chain is built from TRBV7-3 and TRBJ2-7, with a possible D match to TRBD2 (6 bases). The CDR3 consists of 15 residues. The V gene's germline CDR1 is SGHTA and CDR2 FQGTGA. The V gene lost 2 bases and the J gene lost 7 bases, with 18 bases spanning the gap. CDR3 region: CASSLASASYNEQYF. CDR3 DNA sequence: TGTGCCAGCAGCTTAGCTAGCGCGTCCTACAATGAGCAGTACTTC.

This clonotype was seen a few times. J is TRBJ1-1 and V is TRBV25-1; no definite D call. CDR3 size: 16 residues. CDR1 MGHDK and CDR2 SYGVNS come from the germline V gene. V was clipped by 10 bases and J by 3 bases, with 24 bases between them. This CDR3 reads CATFSRPREEDTEAFF. The CDR3 DNA follows: TGTGCCACCTTTAGCAGACCGAGGGAGGAGGACACTGAAGCTTTCTTT.